The T cell receptor beta chain under discussion was sequenced for a study of blood T cell repertoires in COVID-19. What the recovered Cohort 3 donors had was two negative PCRs, clearance, or symptom resolution. Sequencing used immunoSEQ multiplex PCR; TCRdb keeps in-frame clones, though not all of them. Here the sample spans 190,000 or so clones, about four fifths being singletons. In germline, CDR1 is SQVTM, CDR2 ANQGSEA. This CDR3 is built from 14 residues. V shed 4 bases, J shed 4 bases, and the junction held 9 bases outside the gene matches. Material for sequencing was PBMCs or T cells enriched from blood (not recorded which). This receptor was identified in a middle-aged man who had recovered from COVID-19. This rearrangement joins TRBV29-1 to TRBJ1-1; 7 bases align to TRBD1. The DNA for the CDR3 is TGCAGCGTTGGACAGGGATTAGATGTCACTGAAGCTTTCTTT. Protein: CSVGQGLDVTEAFF. Supplemented by reference TRBV29-1 and TRBJ1-1, the full variable domain reads SAVISQKPSRDICQRGTSLTIQCQVDSQVTMMFWYRQQPGQSLTLIATANQGSEATYESGFVIDKFPISRPNLTFSTLTVSNMSPEDSSIYLCSVGQGLDVTEAFFGQGTRLTVV.